This entry features one T cell receptor beta chain sequence. Its antigen is still unknown. The data derive from a study of T cells in narcolepsy. The assay was immunoSEQ multiplex PCR, and TCRdb's table has in-frame clones only and misses some. The sample has around 42,000 clones; approximately 89% are singletons. General study findings and limits: Autoreactive HCRT-specific and TRIB2-specific clonotypes were marked in same-patient CSF-versus-blood CD4+ comparisons.

The V and J ends lost 5 bases and 6 bases, in that order; junction bases with no gene match: 7. Germline V gene sequence: CDR1 SEHNR, CDR2 FQNEAQ (reference sequence). CDR3 size: 14 residues. The chain couples TRBV7-9 to TRBJ2-4; 7 positions agree with TRBD2. The receptor was derived from a human donor with narcolepsy. The sequenced material came from CD45RA- memory CD4+ T cells from PBMCs. The DNA for the CDR3 is TGTGCCAGCAGCCCCGGGACTAACGTAAACATTCAGTACTTC. This sequence encodes CASSPGTNVNIQYF. The full variable domain, its missing parts supplied by reference TRBV7-9 and TRBJ2-4, is DTGVSQNPRHKITKRGQNVTFRCDPISEHNRLYWYRQTLGQGPEFLTYFQNEAQLEKSRLLSDRFSAERPKGSFSTLEIQRTEQGDSAMYLCASSPGTNVNIQYFGAGTRLSVL.